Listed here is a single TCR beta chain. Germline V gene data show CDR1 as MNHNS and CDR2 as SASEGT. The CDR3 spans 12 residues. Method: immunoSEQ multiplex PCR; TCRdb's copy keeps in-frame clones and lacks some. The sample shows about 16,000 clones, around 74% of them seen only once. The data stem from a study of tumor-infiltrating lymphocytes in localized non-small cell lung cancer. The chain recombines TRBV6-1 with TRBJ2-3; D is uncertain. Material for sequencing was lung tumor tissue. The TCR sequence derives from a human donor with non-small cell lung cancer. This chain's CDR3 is CVTTGSTDTQYF. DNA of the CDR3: TGTGTTACTACGGGTTCCACAGATACGCAGTATTTT.